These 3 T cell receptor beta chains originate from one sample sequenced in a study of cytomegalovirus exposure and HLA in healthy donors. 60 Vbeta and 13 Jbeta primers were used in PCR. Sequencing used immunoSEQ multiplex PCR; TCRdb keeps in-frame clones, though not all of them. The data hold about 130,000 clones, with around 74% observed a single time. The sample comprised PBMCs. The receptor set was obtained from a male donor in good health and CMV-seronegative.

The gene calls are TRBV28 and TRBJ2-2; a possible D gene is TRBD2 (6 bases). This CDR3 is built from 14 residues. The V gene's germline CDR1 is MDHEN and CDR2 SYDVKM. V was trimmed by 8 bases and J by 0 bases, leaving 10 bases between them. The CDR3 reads CASQSSANTGELFF. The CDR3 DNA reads TGTGCCAGCCAGTCTAGCGCGAACACCGGGGAGCTGTTTTTT.

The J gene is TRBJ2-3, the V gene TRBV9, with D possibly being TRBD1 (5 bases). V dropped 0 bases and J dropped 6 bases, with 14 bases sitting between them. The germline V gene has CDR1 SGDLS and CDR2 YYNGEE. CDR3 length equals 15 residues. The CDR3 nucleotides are TGTGCCAGCAGCGTAGCGGTCCAGACAGCTGATACGCAGTATTTT. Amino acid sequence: CASSVAVQTADTQYF.

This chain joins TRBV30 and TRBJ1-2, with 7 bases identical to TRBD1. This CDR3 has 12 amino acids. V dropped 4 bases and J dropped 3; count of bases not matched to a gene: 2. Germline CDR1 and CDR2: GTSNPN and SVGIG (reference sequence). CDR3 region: CAWIQGHYGYTF. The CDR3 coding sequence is TGTGCCTGGATACAGGGGCACTATGGCTACACCTTC.